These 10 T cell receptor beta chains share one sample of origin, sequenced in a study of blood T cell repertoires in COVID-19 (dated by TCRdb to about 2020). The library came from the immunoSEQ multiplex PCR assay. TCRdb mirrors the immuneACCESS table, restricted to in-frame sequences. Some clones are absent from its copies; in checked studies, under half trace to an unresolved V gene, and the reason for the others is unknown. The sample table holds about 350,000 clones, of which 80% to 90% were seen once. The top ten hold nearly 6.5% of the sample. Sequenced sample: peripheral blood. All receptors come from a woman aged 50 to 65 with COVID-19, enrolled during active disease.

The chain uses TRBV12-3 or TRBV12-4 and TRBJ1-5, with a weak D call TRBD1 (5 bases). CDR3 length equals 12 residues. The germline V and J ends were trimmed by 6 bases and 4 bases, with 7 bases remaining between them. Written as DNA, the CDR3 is TGTGCCAGCAGGCAGGGAAATCAGCCCCAGCATTTT. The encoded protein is CASRQGNQPQHF.

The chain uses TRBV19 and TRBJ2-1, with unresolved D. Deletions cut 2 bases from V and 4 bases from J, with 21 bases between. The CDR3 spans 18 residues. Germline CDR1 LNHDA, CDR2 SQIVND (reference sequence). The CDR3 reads CASSISGPRLRVYNEQFF. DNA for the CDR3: TGTGCCAGTAGTATAAGTGGCCCGAGACTTCGGGTTTACAATGAGCAGTTCTTC.

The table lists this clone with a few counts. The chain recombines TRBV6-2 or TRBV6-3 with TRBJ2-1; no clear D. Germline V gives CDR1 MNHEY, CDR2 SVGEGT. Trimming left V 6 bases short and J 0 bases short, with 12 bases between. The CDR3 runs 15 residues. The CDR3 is CASSWSKFSYNEQFF. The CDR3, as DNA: TGTGCCAGCAGCTGGAGTAAGTTCTCCTACAATGAGCAGTTCTTC.

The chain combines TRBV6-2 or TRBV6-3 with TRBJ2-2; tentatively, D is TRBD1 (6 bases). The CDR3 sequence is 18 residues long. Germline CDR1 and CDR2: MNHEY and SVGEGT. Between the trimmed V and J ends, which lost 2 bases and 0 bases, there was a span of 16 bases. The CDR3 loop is CASSYRDTLRANTGELFF. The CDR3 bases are TGTGCCAGCAGTTACAGGGACACCCTACGGGCGAACACCGGGGAGCTGTTTTTT.

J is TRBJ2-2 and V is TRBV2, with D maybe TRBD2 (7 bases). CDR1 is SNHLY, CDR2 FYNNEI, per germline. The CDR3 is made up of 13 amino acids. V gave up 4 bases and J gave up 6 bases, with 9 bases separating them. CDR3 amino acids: CASSGGGPGELFF. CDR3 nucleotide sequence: TGTGCCAGCAGTGGGGGGGGCCCCGGGGAGCTGTTTTTT.

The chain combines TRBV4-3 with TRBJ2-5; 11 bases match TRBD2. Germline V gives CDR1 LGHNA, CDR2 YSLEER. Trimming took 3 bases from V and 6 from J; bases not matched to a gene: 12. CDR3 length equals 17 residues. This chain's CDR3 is CASSQPLTSGSKQTQYF. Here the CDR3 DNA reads TGCGCCAGCAGCCAGCCCCTAACTAGCGGGAGTAAACAGACCCAGTACTTC.

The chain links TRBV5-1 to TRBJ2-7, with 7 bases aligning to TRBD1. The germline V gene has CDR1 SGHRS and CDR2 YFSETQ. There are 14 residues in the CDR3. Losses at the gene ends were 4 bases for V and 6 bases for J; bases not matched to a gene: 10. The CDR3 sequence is CASSPSQGKGEQYF. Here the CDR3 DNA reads TGCGCCAGCAGCCCCTCACAGGGGAAGGGCGAGCAGTACTTC.

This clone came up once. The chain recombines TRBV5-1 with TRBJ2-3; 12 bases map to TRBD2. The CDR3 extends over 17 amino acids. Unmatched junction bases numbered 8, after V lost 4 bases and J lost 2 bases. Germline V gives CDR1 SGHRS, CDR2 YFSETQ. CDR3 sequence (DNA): TGCGCCAGCAGCCCCCTAGCGGGAGGGCCGATCACAGATACGCAGTATTTT. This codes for CASSPLAGGPITDTQYF. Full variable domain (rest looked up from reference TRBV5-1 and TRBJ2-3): KAGVTQTPRYLIKTRGQQVTLSCSPISGHRSVSWYQQTPGQGLQFLFEYFSETQRNKGNFPGRFSGRQFSNSRSEMNVSTLELGDSALYLCASSPLAGGPITDTQYFGPGTRLTVL.

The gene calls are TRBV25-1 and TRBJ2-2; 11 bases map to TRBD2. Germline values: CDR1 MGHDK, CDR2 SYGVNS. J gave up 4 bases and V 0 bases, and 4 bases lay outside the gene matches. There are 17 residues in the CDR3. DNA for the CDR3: TGTGCCAGCAGTGAATATAATAGCGGGAGGGGCACCGGGGAGCTGTTTTTT. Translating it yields CASSEYNSGRGTGELFF.

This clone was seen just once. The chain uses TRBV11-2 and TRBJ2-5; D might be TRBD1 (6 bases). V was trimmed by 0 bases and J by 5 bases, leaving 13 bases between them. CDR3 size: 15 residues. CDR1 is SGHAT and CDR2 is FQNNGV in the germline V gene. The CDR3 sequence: CASSLEITGRETQYF. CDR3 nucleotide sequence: TGTGCCAGCAGCTTAGAAATTACAGGGCGTGAGACCCAGTACTTC.